The 28 T cell receptor beta chains listed next were all sequenced from one sample in a study of blood T cell repertoires in COVID-19. Clones were sequenced by immunoSEQ multiplex PCR, and TCRdb holds only the in-frame ones, with some missing. The sample yields 200,000 to 300,000 clones, nearly 90% seen once. Sequencing was performed on peripheral blood. These receptors were obtained from a man aged 18 to 29 with active or convalescent COVID-19.

A single count supports this clone. This chain uses TRBV18 with TRBJ2-7; tentatively, D is TRBD1 (5 bases). This CDR3 has 13 amino acids. Between the trimmed V and J ends, which lost 3 bases and 4 bases, there was a span of 10 bases. Germline V gives CDR1 KGHSH, CDR2 LQKENI. The CDR3 sequence is CASSPPDSYEQYF. The CDR3 nucleotides are TGTGCCAGCTCACCTCCCGACAGTTACGAGCAGTACTTC.

The rearrangement links TRBV19 to TRBJ2-3; D remains unclear. CDR1 is LNHDA and CDR2 is SQIVND in the germline V gene (reference sequence). CDR3 length equals 12 residues. V gave up 6 bases and J gave up 0 bases, with 4 bases separating them. CDR3 residues: CASRQSTDTQYF. The CDR3 DNA follows: TGTGCCAGTAGGCAGAGCACAGATACGCAGTATTTT.

V gene TRBV28 combines with J gene TRBJ2-7, with D unclear. Germline CDR1 reads MDHEN; CDR2 reads SYDVKM. The CDR3 is 15 residues long. Trimming cost V 5 bases and J 3 bases, with 17 bases left between them. The CDR3: CASSPSGPKFYEQYF. CDR3 nucleotides: TGTGCCAGCAGTCCCTCCGGTCCGAAATTCTACGAGCAGTACTTC.

The V and J genes are TRBV9 and TRBJ2-1; tentatively, D is TRBD2 (5 bases). Looked up from germline, CDR1 is SGDLS and CDR2 is YYNGEE. The CDR3 length is 14 residues. V lost 0 bases and J 2 bases, leaving 6 bases between the germline ends. The CDR3 sequence is CASSVDGTYNEQFF. The CDR3 DNA follows: TGTGCCAGCAGCGTAGACGGGACCTACAATGAGCAGTTCTTC.

This chain joins TRBV2 and TRBJ1-1; D gene unclear. The CDR3 sequence is 15 residues long. V lost 4 bases and J 0 bases, leaving 12 bases between the germline ends. Germline values: CDR1 SNHLY, CDR2 FYNNEI. CDR3 nucleotide sequence: TGTGCCAGCAGTGGCAACAGAGAAATGAACACTGAAGCTTTCTTT. It translates to CASSGNREMNTEAFF.

The DNA of the CDR3 is TGTGCCAGCAGCCCCACTTCCGGGACAGCGAACACTGAAGCTTTCTTT. Protein: CASSPTSGTANTEAFF. This sequence joins TRBV9 and TRBJ1-1, with 7 bases matching TRBD1. Per germline, CDR1 SGDLS and CDR2 YYNGEE. The CDR3 loop spans 16 amino acids. V shed 4 bases and J 1 base; nucleotides not matched to a gene: 10.

The chain is built from TRBV6-2 or TRBV6-3 and TRBJ2-3, with 9 bases aligning to TRBD1. The CDR3 has 17 amino acids. CDR1 is MNHEY, CDR2 SVGEGT, per germline. J gave up 2 bases and V 5 bases, and 11 bases lay outside the gene matches. CDR3 loop: CASSNHAGQGDTDTQYF. The CDR3 DNA sequence: TGTGCCAGCAGTAACCACGCGGGACAGGGAGACACAGATACGCAGTATTTT.

The CDR3 DNA reads as TGTGCCAGCCCCGAGAGGGACAGGGTATGCTACGAGCAGTACTTC. Translating it yields CASPERDRVCYEQYF. The J gene is TRBJ2-7, the V gene TRBV6-4, with 9 bases matching TRBD1. The CDR3 is made up of 15 amino acids. Losses at the gene ends were 8 bases for V and 3 bases for J; bases not matched to a gene: 11. CDR1 MRHNA and CDR2 SNTAGT come from the germline V gene.

The CDR3 protein is CASSHNRGYTEAFF. The CDR3 DNA reads TGCGCCAGCAGCCACAACAGGGGATACACTGAAGCTTTCTTT. The rearrangement uses TRBV4-3 and TRBJ1-1, with 7 bases that match TRBD1. J gave up 3 bases and V 3 bases, and 4 bases lay outside the gene matches. The CDR3 is 14 residues long. Per germline, CDR1 LGHNA and CDR2 YSLEER.

This chain uses TRBV5-4 with TRBJ1-2, with no clear D. Germline CDR1 SGHNT, CDR2 YYREEE (reference sequence). The CDR3 runs 15 residues. V lost 0 bases to trimming and J lost 7 bases, with 16 bases between them. Here the CDR3 reads CASSLESTRFRGYTF. CDR3 coding DNA: TGTGCCAGCAGCTTGGAATCGACGCGGTTTCGTGGCTACACCTTC.

The chain has TRBV7-9 and TRBJ2-1, with TRBD2 identical over 7 bases. Looked up from germline, CDR1 is SEHNR and CDR2 is FQNEAQ (reference sequence). The CDR3 contains 16 residues. Trimming took 2 bases from V and 4 from J; bases not matched to a gene: 8. CDR3 DNA sequence: TGTGCCAGCAGCTTACCCCAAGCGGGAATGTACAATGAGCAGTTCTTC. Translating it yields CASSLPQAGMYNEQFF.

V usage is TRBV3-1 (or the pseudogene TRBV3-2) and J usage is TRBJ2-3; 8 positions agree with TRBD2. CDR3 length equals 17 residues. CDR1 is LGHDT and CDR2 is YNNKEL in the germline V gene (reference sequence). Losses at the gene ends were 5 bases for V and 3 bases for J; bases not matched to a gene: 13. For the CDR3, the DNA is TGTGCCAGCAGCTTCCCGGGGGCAGGCGGGGGGACAGATACGCAGTATTTT. It specifies CASSFPGAGGGTDTQYF.

The chain combines TRBV5-1 with TRBJ2-5, with 13 bases matching TRBD2. This CDR3 has 15 residues. The germline gives CDR1 SGHRS, CDR2 YFSETQ. Unmatched junction bases numbered 8, after V lost 4 bases and J lost 8 bases. CDR3 bases: TGCGCCAGCAGCCCGACTAGCGGGGGGTTCGGCACCCAGTACTTC. Translated: CASSPTSGGFGTQYF.

The gene calls are TRBV11-3 and TRBJ2-3; D is ambiguous. The germline V and J ends were trimmed by 4 bases and 1 base, with 6 bases remaining between them. The length of the CDR3 is 13 residues. CDR1 and CDR2 from the germline V gene are SGHNT and YENEEA. DNA of the CDR3: TGTGCCAGCAGCTCCCGTGGCACAGATACGCAGTATTTT. Its protein is CASSSRGTDTQYF.

The chain combines TRBV18 with TRBJ2-3; no firm D call. The CDR3 is made up of 13 amino acids. CDR1 is KGHSH and CDR2 is LQKENI in the germline V gene. V dropped 2 bases and J dropped 1 base, with 4 bases sitting between them. The CDR3 nucleotides are TGTGCCAGCTCACCAGCGGGCACAGATACGCAGTATTTT. It translates to CASSPAGTDTQYF.

V gene TRBV2 combines with J gene TRBJ1-2; the D gene is possibly TRBD1 (6 bases). From germline, CDR1 is SNHLY and CDR2 FYNNEI. This CDR3 region has 14 residues. Trimming removed 5 bases at V and 2 bases at J, with 12 bases between. The CDR3 spells CASSLTGLNYGYTF. In DNA form, the CDR3 reads TGTGCCAGCAGTCTCACAGGGCTAAACTATGGCTACACCTTC. Variable domain in full (rest from reference TRBV2 and TRBJ1-2): EPEVTQTPSHQVTQMGQEVILRCVPISNHLYFYWYRQILGQKVEFLVSFYNNEISEKSEIFDDQFSVERPDGSNFTLKIRSTKLEDSAMYFCASSLTGLNYGYTFGSGTRLTVV.

This rearrangement joins TRBV6-2 or TRBV6-3 to TRBJ1-1, with TRBD1 matching 8 bases. Germline trimming cut 0 bases from V and 2 bases from J; bases unmatched to any gene: 8. The germline V gene encodes CDR1 MNHEY and CDR2 SVGEGT. This CDR3 comprises 17 residues. The CDR3 bases are TGTGCCAGCAGTTACTCGCTTCCAGGGGGCTATAACACTGAAGCTTTCTTT. Amino acid sequence: CASSYSLPGGYNTEAFF.

Written as DNA, the CDR3 is TGCGCCAGCAGTCACCCGCGGCCCCCCTGGCAGGGGGAGGAGGCCAAAAACATTCAGTACTTC. This encodes CASSHPRPPWQGEEAKNIQYF. The rearrangement uses TRBV23-1 and TRBJ2-4; tentative D call: TRBD1 (7 bases). TRBV23-1 is known as an ORF, though its function is uncertain. V lost 3 bases and J 1 base, leaving 28 bases between the germline ends. This CDR3 has 21 residues.

The chain uses TRBV6-5 and TRBJ1-2; no clear D gene. V was cut by 2 bases and J by 10 bases, with 20 bases left in between. Germline V gives CDR1 MNHEY, CDR2 SVGAGI. This CDR3 region has 15 residues. CDR3 protein: CASSYKGGSLSSYTF. The DNA of the CDR3 is TGTGCCAGCAGTTACAAAGGCGGCTCCCTGAGTTCCTACACCTTC.

The chain employs TRBV2 and TRBJ2-3; D not resolved. Trimming cost V 5 bases and J 0 bases, with 6 bases left between them. The CDR3 extends over 13 amino acids. Germline CDR1 reads SNHLY; CDR2 reads FYNNEI. The CDR3 is CASSLTSTDTQYF. The CDR3 nucleotides are TGTGCCAGCAGTCTAACTAGCACAGATACGCAGTATTTT.

This clone was found a few times. This rearrangement joins TRBV30 to TRBJ1-2, with TRBD1 identical over 8 bases. The CDR3 is made up of 13 amino acids. V shed 2 bases and J 4 bases; nucleotides not matched to a gene: 3. From germline, CDR1 is GTSNPN and CDR2 SVGIG (reference sequence). CDR3 loop: CAWSLTGAYGYTF. As DNA, the CDR3 is TGTGCCTGGAGTTTGACAGGGGCCTATGGCTACACCTTC.

This chain joins TRBV6-5 and TRBJ1-2; 9 positions match TRBD1. V shed 9 bases and J 8 bases; nucleotides not matched to a gene: 10. The CDR3 extends over 13 amino acids. Germline V lookup: CDR1 MNHEY, CDR2 SVGAGI. CDR3 loop: CASWTGVSWGYTF. DNA for the CDR3: TGTGCCAGTTGGACAGGGGTCTCTTGGGGCTACACCTTC.

This rearrangement joins TRBV28 to TRBJ2-6; a possible D gene is TRBD1 (6 bases). V lost 6 bases, J lost 0 bases, and 12 bases lay in between. This CDR3 region has 16 residues. Germline CDR1 and CDR2: MDHEN and SYDVKM. CDR3 sequence: CASSTQDSSGANVLTF. The DNA for the CDR3 is TGTGCCAGCAGCACACAGGACAGCTCTGGGGCCAACGTCCTGACTTTC.

This sequence joins TRBV27 and TRBJ2-1; 14 bases align to TRBD2. V shed 3 bases, J shed 3 bases, and the junction held 1 base outside the gene matches. Germline V gives CDR1 MNHEY, CDR2 SMNVEV (reference sequence). The CDR3 has 16 residues. This CDR3 is CASSLGLAGVYNEQFF. DNA of the CDR3: TGTGCCAGCAGTTTGGGACTAGCGGGAGTCTACAATGAGCAGTTCTTC.

The chain employs TRBV5-6 and TRBJ2-1, with D maybe TRBD2 (5 bases). The V and J ends lost 6 bases and 9 bases respectively, with 22 bases between them. This CDR3 is built from 15 residues. Germline CDR1 is SGHDT and CDR2 is YYEEEE. CDR3 bases: TGTGCCAGCACCCCCGGCAGAGGGTTACTAGGTGAGCAGTTCTTC. As protein: CASTPGRGLLGEQFF.

V and J are TRBV30 and TRBJ2-2; maybe TRBD2 (6 bases). The V gene lost 1 base and the J gene lost 3 bases, with 9 bases spanning the gap. The CDR3 runs 14 residues. Looked up from germline, CDR1 is GTSNPN and CDR2 is SVGIG (reference sequence). The CDR3 DNA follows: TGTGCCTGGAGTGCGACTAGTTACACCGGGGAGCTGTTTTTT. This gives the protein CAWSATSYTGELFF. The variable domain in full, completed from reference TRBV30 and TRBJ2-2, reads SQTIHQWPATLVQPVGSPLSLECTVEGTSNPNLYWYRQAAGRGLQLLFYSVGIGQISSEVPQNLSASRPQDRQFILSSKKLLLSDSGFYLCAWSATSYTGELFFGEGSRLTVL.

The rearrangement joins TRBV7-9 to TRBJ2-1; 9 bases align to TRBD2. The CDR3 contains 15 residues. CDR1 is SEHNR and CDR2 is FQNEAQ in the germline V gene (reference sequence). Losses at the gene ends were 2 bases for V and 8 bases for J; bases not matched to a gene: 7. CDR3 amino acids: CASSLNGLAFHEQFF. CDR3 sequence (DNA): TGTGCCAGCAGCTTAAACGGACTAGCGTTCCATGAGCAGTTCTTC.

The CDR3 DNA sequence: TGTGCCAGCACCGTAGCAGGGTTGGGCTATGGCTACACCTTC. It translates to CASTVAGLGYGYTF. This chain connects TRBV28 to TRBJ1-2; D is possibly TRBD1 (5 bases). CDR3 size: 14 residues. The ends were cut back, 7 bases at V and 4 bases at J, with 16 bases in the middle. Germline V gene lookup returns CDR1 MDHEN and CDR2 SYDVKM.